This TCR beta chain was identified during a study of blood T cell repertoires in COVID-19. This CDR3 has 14 amino acids. Per germline, CDR1 MNHEY and CDR2 SVGEGT. V was pared by 4 bases and J by 1 base, with 10 bases between. In the study's own analysis: The assay estimated nucleated cells by amplifying reference gene primers. The method was immunoSEQ multiplex PCR; TCRdb's version includes in-frame clones alone and lacks a portion of them. V, J and clone size are those of that table, while D and trimming were read from the DNA. The sample consists of about 6,600 clones, 80% to 90% of them appearing once.

The chain uses TRBV6-2 or TRBV6-3 and TRBJ1-1; D is unresolved. The sample consisted of peripheral blood. The clonotype comes from a man older than 75 with active COVID-19. CDR3 protein: CASSWESQNTEAFF. CDR3 nucleotide sequence: TGTGCCAGCAGTTGGGAGTCTCAGAACACTGAAGCTTTCTTT.